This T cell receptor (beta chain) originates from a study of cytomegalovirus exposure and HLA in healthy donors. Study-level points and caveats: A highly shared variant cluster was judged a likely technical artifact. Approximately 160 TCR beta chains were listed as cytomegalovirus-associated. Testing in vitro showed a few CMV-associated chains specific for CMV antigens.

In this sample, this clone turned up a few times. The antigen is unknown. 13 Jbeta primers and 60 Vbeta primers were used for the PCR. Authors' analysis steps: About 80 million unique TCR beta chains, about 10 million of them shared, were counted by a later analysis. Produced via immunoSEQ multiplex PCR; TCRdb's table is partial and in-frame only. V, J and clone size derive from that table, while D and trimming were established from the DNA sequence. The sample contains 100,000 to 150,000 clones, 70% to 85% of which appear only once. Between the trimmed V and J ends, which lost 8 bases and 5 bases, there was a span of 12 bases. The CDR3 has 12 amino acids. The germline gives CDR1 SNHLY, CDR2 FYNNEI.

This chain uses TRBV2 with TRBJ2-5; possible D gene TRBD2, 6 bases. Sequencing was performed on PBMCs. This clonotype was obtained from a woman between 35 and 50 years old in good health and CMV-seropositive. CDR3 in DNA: TGTGCCAGCCGCCCAGGAGGGGAGACCCAGTACTTC. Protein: CASRPGGETQYF.